The 18 T cell receptor beta chains in this list originate from one sample, sequenced in a study of T cell repertoires in cytomegalovirus infection. These TCRs' antigens remain unknown. TCRdb re-analysed the reads in MiXCR, keeping a single row per CDR3 protein. The profile shows roughly 990,000 distinct CDR3 sequences, under 40% of them singletons. Sequenced material: cultured CD8+ T cells from PBMCs, taken from culture after CMV antigen stimulation. All receptors derive from a human donor in good health (CMV status not recorded). Some clones in this sample may be carry-over from other donors' samples.

This clonotype was detected a few times. V is TRBV6-6 and J is TRBJ2-7; 9 bases are shared with TRBD2. Germline-derived CDR1 and CDR2 are MNHNY and SVGAGI (reference sequence). V shed 6 bases, J shed 7 bases, and the junction held 10 bases outside the gene matches. The CDR3 extends over 14 amino acids. The DNA for the CDR3 is TGTGCCAGCAGCACCATGGGCGGGGGGGGAGAGCAGTACTTC. Translated: CASSTMGGGGEQYF.

The chain couples TRBV7-3 to TRBJ2-1; TRBD1 or TRBD2 may be the D gene (5 bases each). Germline values: CDR1 SGHTA, CDR2 FQGTGA. This CDR3 has 16 residues. V shed 5 bases and J shed 7 bases, with 21 bases lying between them. The CDR3, as DNA: TGTGCCAGCAGCCCAAGCGACAGCGGACGGAGGAATGAGCAGTTCTTC. The encoded protein is CASSPSDSGRRNEQFF.

Remarks on this clonotype: This may be a read error: a much more frequent sequence differs by one nucleotide. The chain has TRBV7-6 and TRBJ1-4, with TRBD1 as a possible D gene (5 bases). Germline lookup yields CDR1 SGHVS and CDR2 FNYEAQ. The CDR3 is 16 amino acids. CDR3 sequence: CTSSLKRGGTNEKLFF. CDR3 nucleotide sequence: TGTACCAGCAGCTTAAAGAGGGGAGGAACTAATGAAAAACTGTTTTTT.

This clonotype was observed a single time. This CDR3 is CASSESSGIRRFYEQYF. CDR3 DNA: TGCGCCAGCAGTGAGTCATCAGGGATAAGGCGGTTCTACGAGCAGTACTTC. V usage is TRBV10-2 and J usage is TRBJ2-7, with D maybe TRBD1 (5 bases). Trimming shortened V by 0 bases and J by 3 bases, and 18 bases separated the two germline ends. The V gene's germline CDR1 is WSHSY and CDR2 SAAADI. There are 17 residues in the CDR3.

The V call is TRBV19, the J call TRBJ1-2, with D unclear. The V end was cut by 7 bases, the J end by 1 base, with 16 bases between. There are 15 residues in the CDR3. CDR1 and CDR2 from the germline V gene are LNHDA and SQIVND (reference sequence). The CDR3 nucleotides are TGTGCCAGTATTCAAGAGGACGGATTTAACTATGGCTACACCTTC. As protein: CASIQEDGFNYGYTF.

This clonotype was detected ten times or more. This chain connects TRBV7-2 to TRBJ2-7, with D possibly matching TRBD1 (5 bases). CDR1 and CDR2 from the germline V gene are SGHTA and FQGNSA. The V and J ends lost 5 bases and 7 bases respectively, with 18 bases between them. This CDR3 comprises 14 residues. As DNA, the CDR3 is TGTGCCAGCAGCGACTCGACAGCTTCAGAAGAGCAGTACGTC. Translated: CASSDSTASEEQYV.

This clonotype occurred a few times. The chain recombines TRBV12-3 or TRBV12-4 with TRBJ2-2; TRBD1 agrees at 7 bases. V lost 5 bases to trimming and J lost 3 bases; unmatched junction nucleotides: 9. The CDR3 extends over 16 amino acids. The chain's CDR3 is CASSTSGTGDTGELFF. In nucleotides, the CDR3 is TGTGCCAGCAGTACTTCCGGTACAGGGGACACCGGGGAGCTGTTTTTT.

The chain links TRBV4-1 to TRBJ2-7; D is uncertain. In germline, CDR1 is MGHRA, CDR2 YSYEKL. Trimming left V 4 bases short and J 1 base short, with 8 bases between. The CDR3 covers 13 residues. The CDR3 loop reads CASSLDMSYEQYF. For the CDR3, the DNA is TGCGCCAGCAGCCTAGATATGTCCTACGAGCAGTACTTC.

J is TRBJ2-5 and V is TRBV6-2 or TRBV6-3, with D hard to call. Trimming removed 0 bases at V and 3 bases at J, with 8 bases between. This CDR3 region has 14 residues. CDR1 and CDR2 (germline): MNHEY, SVGEGT. The CDR3: CASSYSVLKETQYF. The CDR3 coding sequence is TGTGCCAGCAGTTACTCCGTCCTCAAAGAGACCCAGTACTTC.

This clonotype came up a few times. The CDR3, as DNA: TGTGCCAGCAGCTTAGAGGCTGGGGCTAGCTGGCAAGAGACCCAGTACTTC. This translates into CASSLEAGASWQETQYF. This chain links TRBV7-7 with TRBJ2-5; D is tentatively TRBD1 or TRBD2 (5 bases each). The CDR3 contains 17 residues. The V end was cut by 1 base, the J end by 2 bases, with 17 bases between. The germline V gene has CDR1 SSHAT and CDR2 FNYEAQ (reference sequence).

V and J are TRBV5-8 and TRBJ1-4; D call uncertain. V was trimmed by 0 bases and J by 3 bases, leaving 6 bases between them. Germline values: CDR1 SGHTS, CDR2 YDEGEE. This CDR3 comprises 14 residues. The CDR3 nucleotides read TGTGCCAGCAGCTTGGAACGGCCTAATGAAAAACTGTTTTTT. It encodes CASSLERPNEKLFF.

This clonotype occurred a few times. The V gene is TRBV6-6, the J gene TRBJ2-1; TRBD2 matches 7 bases. The CDR3 spans 16 residues. The germline gives CDR1 MNHNY, CDR2 SVGAGI (reference sequence). The trim removed 0 bases at V and 6 bases at J, leaving 8 bases unmatched. In DNA form, the CDR3 reads TGTGCCAGCAGTTACTCGATTGGGGGGGGTGGCAATGAGCAGTTCTTC. Translation gives CASSYSIGGGGNEQFF.

V is TRBV18 and J is TRBJ1-2; 10 bases align to TRBD1. The CDR3 has 14 residues. The V segment lost 3 bases and the J segment 6 bases; nucleotides outside the gene matches: 4. The germline V gene encodes CDR1 KGHSH and CDR2 LQKENI. In DNA form, the CDR3 reads TGTGCCAGCTCACCCGGGACAGGGGATCATGGCTACACCTTC. Translating gives CASSPGTGDHGYTF. The full variable domain, its missing parts supplied by reference TRBV18 and TRBJ1-2, is NAGVMQNPRHLVRRRGQEARLRCSPMKGHSHVYWYRQLPEEGLKFMVYLQKENIIDESGMPKERFSAEFPKEGPSILRIQQVVRGDSAAYFCASSPGTGDHGYTFGSGTRLTVV.

The rearrangement joins TRBV12-5 to TRBJ1-6; D possibly corresponds to TRBD1 (6 bases). CDR1 is LGHNT, CDR2 FRNRAP, per germline. This CDR3 is 16 amino acids long. V lost 7 bases and J 9 bases, leaving 22 bases between the germline ends. The DNA of the CDR3 is TGTGCTAGTGAGGTTGTGAAGCAAGCCAGGGGTTCACCCCTCCACTTT. Its protein is CASEVVKQARGSPLHF. Full variable domain (outside the CDR3, taken from reference TRBV12-5 and TRBJ1-6): DARVTQTPRHKVTEMGQEVTMRCQPILGHNTVFWYRQTMMQGLELLAYFRNRAPLDDSGMPKDRFSAEMPDATLATLKIQPSEPRDSAVYFCASEVVKQARGSPLHFGNGTRLTVT.

The chain has TRBV6-6 and TRBJ1-5, with 9 bases fitting TRBD1. The CDR3 length is 17 residues. Germline V CDR1 and CDR2: MNHNY, SVGAGI (reference sequence). Losses at the gene ends were 2 bases for V and 0 bases for J; bases not matched to a gene: 5. The CDR3 region is CASSYATGGGSNQPQHF. As DNA, the CDR3 is TGTGCCAGCAGTTACGCGACAGGGGGGGGTAGCAATCAGCCCCAGCATTTT.

The CDR3 loop is CASSARGLAGVGDTQYF. The CDR3 DNA follows: TGTGCCAGCAGTGCTCGGGGACTAGCGGGGGTTGGGGATACGCAGTATTTT. The chain couples TRBV2 to TRBJ2-3; 14 nucleotides align to TRBD2. The junction had 9 bases not matched to a gene; V was cut back by 4 bases and J by 6 bases. Germline-derived CDR1 and CDR2 are SNHLY and FYNNEI. CDR3 length: 17 amino acids.

The CDR3 loop reads CAIGGDPSYNEQFF. In DNA form, the CDR3 reads TGTGCCATCGGGGGAGACCCCTCCTACAATGAGCAGTTCTTC. The chain combines TRBV10-3 with TRBJ2-1; D might be TRBD1 or TRBD2, each matching 5 bases. Germline CDR1 and CDR2: ENHRY and SYGVKD. The CDR3 loop spans 14 amino acids. Trimming removed 8 bases from V and 0 bases from J, with 11 bases in between.

The rearrangement joins TRBV3-1 to TRBJ2-7; D may be TRBD2 (5 bases). V was clipped by 0 bases and J by 3 bases, with 12 bases between them. CDR1 is LGHDT, CDR2 YNNKEL, per germline (reference sequence). This CDR3 is built from 15 residues. CDR3 DNA: TGTGCCAGCAGCCAAGAAGAGGGTAGTATCTACGAGCAGTACTTC. Translating it yields CASSQEEGSIYEQYF.